This T cell receptor beta chain was observed in a study of metastatic and nonmetastatic thyroid tumors. Study-wide context: Repertoires from blood and tumor or nodule tissue of malignant and benign thyroid patients were compared. Overall study results and limits: Across blood and tumor, TCR beta diversity in malignant thyroid tumors was reportedly significantly higher than in benign nodules.

The V end lost 2 bases, the J end lost 6 bases, and 5 bases lay between the germline ends. The CDR3 runs 11 residues. Among the patients, none had received any treatment before thyroid surgery. Original analysis: Clinicopathological groups differed in CDR3, with these differences serving to build a distant-metastasis classifier for papillary thyroid cancer. TCRdb re-processed the PCR reads through MiXCR. TCRdb, not the authors, supplied the V and J calls. The table shows 10,000 to 13,000 clones, with 28% occurring only once. By frequency in the sample, this clone is medium-sized. What it binds is unknown.

Sequencing was carried out using tumor tissue. The chain uses TRBV12-3 or TRBV12-4 and TRBJ2-7; no definite D call. The TCR was taken from a male donor with papillary thyroid cancer or a benign thyroid nodule (not recorded which). Some clones in this sample may be carry-over from other donors' samples. The CDR3: CASSLRREQYF. The CDR3, as DNA: TGTGCCAGCAGTTTAAGGCGCGAGCAGTACTTC.